This passage covers 20 T cell receptor beta chains from one sample sequenced in a study of T cell responses to AZD1222 COVID-19 vaccine. Clones were read by immunoSEQ multiplex PCR, and TCRdb kept only the in-frame ones, dropping some. Among 90,000 to 120,000 clones listed, 86% were seen once. The source was peripheral blood, collected 28 days after the second dose of the MenACWY control vaccine. Receptors originate from an adult who received the MenACWY meningococcal vaccine as a control.

The J gene is TRBJ1-1, the V gene TRBV27, with 8 bases identical to TRBD1. The CDR3 is 13 residues long. The junction had 3 bases not matched to a gene; V was cut back by 8 bases and J by 1 base. Germline CDR1 is MNHEY and CDR2 is SMNVEV (reference sequence). CDR3 amino acids: CASPGQANTEAFF. The CDR3 DNA sequence: TGTGCCAGCCCGGGACAGGCGAACACTGAAGCTTTCTTT.

The chain links TRBV27 to TRBJ2-1, with D possibly being TRBD2 (7 bases). The CDR3 loop spans 12 amino acids. V was clipped by 4 bases and J by 14 bases, with 15 bases between them. CDR1 is MNHEY, CDR2 SMNVEV, per germline (reference sequence). CDR3 loop: CASSSGGGSEFF. In nucleotides, the CDR3 is TGTGCCAGCAGTTCTGGGGGGGGCTCTGAGTTCTTC.

As DNA, the CDR3 is TGCGCCAGCAGCCAAGGGGGGAGCTCTGGTGGCTACACCTTC. It codes for CASSQGGSSGGYTF. The chain combines TRBV4-3 with TRBJ1-2, with D maybe TRBD1 (5 bases). Trimming stripped 1 base from V and 7 bases from J, with 13 bases between. Germline loops: CDR1 LGHNA, CDR2 YSLEER. The CDR3 is 14 residues long.

This clone appeared once. The chain joins TRBV5-1 to TRBJ2-7, with 11 bases identical to TRBD1. The CDR3 runs to 16 residues. Germline lookup yields CDR1 SGHRS and CDR2 YFSETQ. The junction had 12 bases not matched to a gene; V was cut back by 3 bases and J by 7 bases. The CDR3 bases are TGCGCCAGCAGCTCTTCGGCAGGACAGGGGGCGGGGGAGCAGTACTTC. It is translated as CASSSSAGQGAGEQYF. Based on the CDR3 plus reference TRBV5-1 and TRBJ2-7, the full variable domain is KAGVTQTPRYLIKTRGQQVTLSCSPISGHRSVSWYQQTPGQGLQFLFEYFSETQRNKGNFPGRFSGRQFSNSRSEMNVSTLELGDSALYLCASSSSAGQGAGEQYFGPGTRLTVT.

V usage is TRBV2 and J usage is TRBJ1-2; 8 bases match TRBD1. The germline CDR1 and CDR2 sequences are SNHLY and FYNNEI. The CDR3 has 15 amino acids. With V trimmed by 7 bases and J by 4 bases, 11 bases remained unmatched. In DNA, the CDR3 is TGTGCCAGCACCCGAGACAGGGGCTTAGGCTATGGCTACACCTTC. Protein product: CASTRDRGLGYGYTF.

The J gene is TRBJ1-5, the V gene TRBV19, with 9 bases that match TRBD1. Germline CDR1 and CDR2: LNHDA and SQIVND (reference sequence). The CDR3 has 13 residues. Trimming cost V 4 bases and J 8 bases; bases outside gene matches: 3. DNA of the CDR3: TGTGCCAGTAGTAGCGACAGGGGGAAGCCCCAGCATTTT. Protein product: CASSSDRGKPQHF.

This chain links TRBV3-1 (or the pseudogene TRBV3-2) with TRBJ1-3; 7 bases are a match to TRBD1. V dropped 0 bases and J dropped 3; count of bases not matched to a gene: 8. In germline, CDR1 is LGHDT, CDR2 YNNKEL (reference sequence). This CDR3 contains 17 residues. This CDR3 reads CASSQEPDRVGGNTIYF. CDR3 bases: TGTGCCAGCAGCCAAGAACCCGACAGGGTAGGTGGAAACACCATATATTTT.

The chain carries TRBV7-9 and TRBJ2-5, with 7 nucleotides matching TRBD2. The CDR3 totals 14 residues. V lost 5 bases, J lost 2 bases, and 5 bases stayed unmatched. Looked up from germline, CDR1 is SEHNR and CDR2 is FQNEAQ (reference sequence). The CDR3 DNA reads TGTGCCAGCAGCGCACTAGCGTTGCAAGAGACCCAGTACTTC. Protein sequence: CASSALALQETQYF.

This chain links TRBV19 with TRBJ1-1; tentatively, D is TRBD1 (6 bases). Germline V gene sequence: CDR1 LNHDA, CDR2 SQIVND (reference sequence). This CDR3 has 14 residues. The ends were cut back, 3 bases at V and 7 bases at J, with 15 bases in the middle. The CDR3 DNA reads TGTGCCAGTAGTATGTCCTGGGGGCGCGTTGAAGCTTTCTTT. This sequence encodes CASSMSWGRVEAFF.

This clone occurred once. The gene calls are TRBV14 and TRBJ2-3; 10 bases match TRBD1. CDR3 length: 17 amino acids. The J segment lost 1 base and the V segment lost 2 bases, leaving 6 bases of the junction unmatched. Germline V gene sequence: CDR1 SGHDN, CDR2 FVKESK. CDR3 DNA: TGTGCCAGCAGCCAATTCCGACAGGGGGCTGGCACAGATACGCAGTATTTT. Residues: CASSQFRQGAGTDTQYF.

The gene calls are TRBV6-5 and TRBJ1-4, with no clear D. The CDR3 sequence is 15 residues long. The germline CDR1 and CDR2 sequences are MNHEY and SVGAGI. The V and J ends lost 2 bases and 8 bases respectively, with 15 bases between them. Here the CDR3 DNA reads TGTGCCAGCAGTTACAAATCACTGATGGGAGAAAAACTGTTTTTT. Translation: CASSYKSLMGEKLFF.

This chain links TRBV4-3 with TRBJ2-4, with 8 bases lining up with TRBD1. V lost 0 bases, J lost 5 bases, and 9 bases stayed unmatched. The CDR3 contains 17 residues. CDR1 is LGHNA, CDR2 YSLEER, per germline. This chain's CDR3 is CASSQDQGRGLENIQYF. The DNA for the CDR3 is TGCGCCAGCAGCCAAGATCAGGGCAGGGGGCTTGAAAACATTCAGTACTTC.

This clone was seen a handful of times. The chain combines TRBV19 with TRBJ2-7; TRBD2 agrees at 10 bases. J gave up 4 bases and V 10 bases, and 10 bases lay outside the gene matches. Germline values: CDR1 LNHDA, CDR2 SQIVND (reference sequence). This CDR3 spans 14 amino acids. In DNA, the CDR3 is TGTGCCACCGCGAACGGAGCGGGGGGGTACGAGCAGTACTTC. Protein product: CATANGAGGYEQYF.

This clone was observed a handful of times. The chain links TRBV28 to TRBJ1-2; maybe TRBD1 (6 bases). CDR3 size: 14 residues. Germline V gives CDR1 MDHEN, CDR2 SYDVKM. V was trimmed by 8 bases and J by 3 bases, leaving 16 bases between them. CDR3 DNA: TGTGCCAGCTTTTCACAGGGCGAGGACTATGGCTACACCTTC. Translation gives CASFSQGEDYGYTF.

The V and J genes are TRBV5-1 and TRBJ2-1, with D perhaps matching TRBD1 or TRBD2 (5 bases each). Trimming pared 4 bases from V and 0 bases from J, leaving 17 bases between. The length of the CDR3 is 17 residues. CDR1 and CDR2 (germline): SGHRS, YFSETQ. The CDR3 sequence is CASSPDGTKSSYNEQFF. The CDR3 coding sequence is TGCGCCAGCAGCCCGGACGGGACGAAAAGCTCCTACAATGAGCAGTTCTTC.

The J gene is TRBJ1-2, the V gene TRBV6-5, with D possibly TRBD1 on 6 matching bases. The germline gives CDR1 MNHEY, CDR2 SVGAGI. The CDR3 consists of 13 residues. V was cut by 10 bases and J by 4 bases, with 16 bases left in between. The CDR3 bases are TGTGCCACTCAAACGGGGGGCCGCTATGGCTACACCTTC. This codes for CATQTGGRYGYTF.

In nucleotides, the CDR3 is TGTGCCAGTAGTACGCCCCCGGGGCAGGGGAATAATTCACCCCTCCACTTT. As protein: CASSTPPGQGNNSPLHF. The chain recombines TRBV19 with TRBJ1-6, with a possible D match to TRBD1 (6 bases). CDR3 size: 17 residues. CDR1 and CDR2 from the germline V gene are LNHDA and SQIVND (reference sequence). Trimming removed 4 bases at V and 5 bases at J, with 18 bases between.

The CDR3 spells CASRTWTGGVSPLHF. The CDR3 nucleotides read TGTGCCAGCAGGACCTGGACAGGGGGAGTTTCACCCCTCCACTTT. The V call is TRBV6-5, the J call TRBJ1-6, with 10 bases lining up with TRBD1. CDR1 is MNHEY, CDR2 SVGAGI, per germline. V lost 6 bases to trimming and J lost 9 bases; unmatched junction nucleotides: 8. CDR3 length: 15 amino acids.

This clone was detected only once. This chain connects TRBV6-1 to TRBJ1-2; D remains ambiguous. The CDR3 is made up of 11 amino acids. Per the germline V gene, CDR1 is MNHNS and CDR2 is SASEGT. The V and J ends lost 6 bases and 8 bases respectively, with 10 bases between them. This CDR3 reads CASRLSDGYTF. The CDR3 bases are TGTGCCAGCAGGCTTTCAGACGGCTACACCTTC.

The chain links TRBV19 to TRBJ1-4; TRBD1 is a possible D gene (6 bases). Germline V gives CDR1 LNHDA, CDR2 SQIVND (reference sequence). V was clipped by 4 bases and J by 2 bases, with 11 bases between them. CDR3 length: 15 amino acids. CDR3 protein: CASSNRRGTNEKLFF. CDR3 sequence (DNA): TGTGCCAGTAGTAATCGCAGGGGTACTAATGAAAAACTGTTTTTT. Looking up the rest from reference TRBV19 and TRBJ1-4 gives the full variable domain: DGGITQSPKYLFRKEGQNVTLSCEQNLNHDAMYWYRQDPGQGLRLIYYSQIVNDFQKGDIAEGYSVSREKKESFPLTVTSAQKNPTAFYLCASSNRRGTNEKLFFGSGTQLSVL.